This entry is about one TCR beta chain. This record comes from a study of blood T cell repertoires in COVID-19. CDR3 length: 14 residues. V was trimmed by 6 bases and J by 6 bases, leaving 15 bases between them. CDR1 SGHRS and CDR2 YFSETQ come from the germline V gene. Data came from immunoSEQ multiplex PCR; TCRdb stores just in-frame clones and leaves some out. Seen here are 250,000 to 300,000 clones, around 89% observed once, and the top ten hold about 2.1%. J is TRBJ2-2 and V is TRBV5-1; TRBD2 might be the D (6 bases). Material for sequencing was peripheral blood. The TCR sequence derives from a woman aged 55-70 years with COVID-19, enrolled during active disease. CDR3 sequence (DNA): TGCGCCAGCACCTGGGACTTTGGCGCCGGGGAGCTGTTTTTT. Amino acids: CASTWDFGAGELFF.